The rows below give T cell receptor beta chains drawn from one sample of a study of vaccination and CD4 T cells after COVID-19. These receptors are not linked to any known antigen. One entry per CDR3 protein results from TCRdb running MiXCR on the PCR reads. The sample has over 11,000 distinct CDR3 sequences, less than 65% seen once. The sample consisted of CD4+ T cells from blood, cultured in vitro, taken before SARS-CoV-2 vaccination. The receptors stem from a human donor who had recovered from COVID-19. CDR3s include the opening cysteine and the closing phenylalanine or tryptophan. The D gene is left open where the match is weak. The size field is filled for only some rows; it gives once, few, many or a size class.

V	J	D	size	CDR3	DNA
TRBV5-1	TRBJ1-2	NA	NA	CASSPGHGNYGYTF	TGCGCCAGCAGCCCCGGACACGGGAACTATGGCTACACCTTC
TRBV6-2/TRBV6-3	TRBJ1-2	NA	medium-sized	CASSLPLLLGHGYTF	TGTGCCAGCAGTTTACCCCTACTTCTAGGGCACGGCTACACCTTC
TRBV4-1	TRBJ2-2	NA	NA	CASSQAAASLAGELFF	TGCGCCAGCAGCCAAGCAGCCGCCTCGTTGGCCGGGGAGCTGTTTTTT
TRBV7-9	TRBJ2-2	NA	NA	CASSLSTGELFF	TGTGCCAGCAGCTTGTCCACCGGGGAGCTGTTTTTT
TRBV6-2/TRBV6-3	TRBJ1-1	NA	NA	CASTRPGGNTEAFF	TGTGCCAGCACCCGCCCGGGGGGCAACACTGAAGCTTTCTTT
TRBV29-1	TRBJ2-3	TRBD2	once	CSVGASGGPTQYF	TGCAGCGTTGGAGCTAGCGGGGGTCCTACGCAGTATTTT
TRBV2	TRBJ2-2	NA	NA	CASSESYAGELFF	TGTGCCAGCAGTGAATCGTACGCCGGGGAGCTGTTTTTT
TRBV6-5	TRBJ1-2	NA	few	CASSYSTFNYGYTF	TGTGCCAGCAGTTACTCAACTTTTAACTATGGCTACACCTTC
TRBV6-2/TRBV6-3	TRBJ1-2	NA	few	CASSYSSGTLGGYTF	TGTGCCAGCAGTTACTCCTCCGGGACCCTGGGGGGCTACACCTTC
TRBV12-3/TRBV12-4	TRBJ1-2	NA	NA	CASRPTGDPNYGYTF	TGTGCCAGCAGGCCTACAGGAGACCCTAACTATGGCTACACCTTC
TRBV15	TRBJ1-5	NA	NA	CATGRDTVNQPQHF	TGTGCCACCGGCAGGGATACGGTAAATCAGCCCCAGCATTTT
TRBV20-1	TRBJ2-7	TRBD1	NA	CSARVGTGGSYEQYF	TGCAGTGCTAGAGTCGGGACAGGGGGCTCCTACGAGCAGTACTTC
TRBV6-5	TRBJ1-1	NA	few	CASSYSVGAGAFF	TGTGCCAGCAGTTACTCTGTGGGGGCTGGAGCTTTCTTT
TRBV2	TRBJ2-5	NA	once	CASNNFQETQYF	TGTGCCAGCAACAACTTCCAAGAGACCCAGTACTTC
TRBV5-4	TRBJ1-2	NA	NA	CASSLYGQSGYTF	TGTGCCAGCAGCTTGTACGGACAGTCTGGCTACACCTTC
TRBV11-2	TRBJ2-1	NA	NA	CASSLDPGPEDVF	TGTGCCAGCAGCTTAGATCCCGGACCCGAAGATGTCTTC
TRBV15	TRBJ2-7	NA	NA	CATSVDGFEQYF	TGTGCCACCAGCGTCGACGGATTCGAGCAGTACTTC
TRBV25-1	TRBJ2-7	TRBD2	NA	CASSDPGLAGGIEQYF	TGTGCCAGCAGTGACCCCGGGCTAGCGGGGGGGATCGAGCAGTACTTC
TRBV7-9	TRBJ1-2	NA	large	CASPTGGLGGYTF	TGTGCCAGCCCCACCGGGGGGCTAGGTGGCTACACCTTC
TRBV20-1	TRBJ1-2	NA	few	CSARVGIMWGYTF	TGCAGTGCTAGAGTTGGGATTATGTGGGGCTACACCTTC